This T cell receptor beta chain was sequenced in a study of blood T cell repertoires in COVID-19. Study-wide background: From the United States, Italy and Spain came samples of acute and convalescent COVID-19. Nucleic acid was either cDNA or gDNA, and it came from T cells, B-cell-depleted T cells, or PBMCs.

V gave up 7 bases and J gave up 4 bases, with 10 bases separating them. The CDR3 length is 12 residues. Per germline, CDR1 LNHDA and CDR2 SQIVND (reference sequence). Original handling: Estimated nucleated cell counts came from reference gene primer amplification. Sequencing was performed with immunoSEQ multiplex PCR; in TCRdb, only in-frame clones are kept and a portion is missing. Clone size and the V and J calls come from that table; the DNA yielded D and trimming. The sample shows 20,000 to 30,000 clones, 92% of them seen only once. Sequenced input: peripheral blood. The rearrangement links TRBV19 to TRBJ1-1; D ambiguous. This receptor was identified in a man in his 70s with active COVID-19. DNA of the CDR3: TGTGCCAGTACCCTGCGGGGCACTGAAGCTTTCTTT. It codes for CASTLRGTEAFF.